This section outlines one T cell receptor beta chain sequence together with its context. This record belongs to a study of blood T cell repertoires in COVID-19. Study details: Samples came from the United States, Italy and Spain, spanning acute and convalescent COVID-19. T cells, B-cell-depleted T cells, or PBMCs provided the cDNA or gDNA that served as material.

The germline gives CDR1 SGHTA, CDR2 FQGTGA. The V gene end was trimmed by 5 bases and the J gene end by 8 bases; junction bases not matched to a gene: 8. The CDR3 sequence is 14 residues long. As processed by the authors: Scientists estimated how many nucleated cells there were by amplifying reference gene primers. Assay used: immunoSEQ multiplex PCR; TCRdb lists only in-frame clones, some missing. The V and J calls and the clone size are those of that table, but D and trimming were determined from the DNA. The repertoire holds 120,000 or so clones, with about 79% as singletons. The sample was peripheral blood. The receptor was isolated from a man aged 35 to 55 with active or convalescent COVID-19. V is TRBV7-3 and J is TRBJ2-1; the match to TRBD2 covers 8 bases. DNA for the CDR3: TGTGCCAGCAGCCCTTCGGCTAGCGGGTATGAGCAGTTCTTC. This encodes CASSPSASGYEQFF.